This T cell receptor (beta chain) derives from a study of multiple sclerosis patients with progressive multifocal leukoencephalopathy. There are 14 residues in the CDR3. The V gene lost 6 bases and the J gene lost 8 bases, with 14 bases spanning the gap. Germline V lookup: CDR1 SNHLY, CDR2 FYNNEI. The time point was: before natalizumab initiation. T0 refers to blood drawn before natalizumab was first infused. Only in-frame clones appear in the TCRdb table, and some are missing; sequencing was by immunoSEQ multiplex PCR. The data contain 25,000 to 35,000 clones, about 88% of them seen just once; the ten biggest clones take up approximately 1%. Study-wide results and caveats: PML-onset expanded TRB clones were detectable before and during natalizumab therapy.

This clone occurred a few times. Its target is not known. The sequenced sample consisted of PBMCs. This TCR was sampled from a human donor with multiple sclerosis. The rearrangement uses TRBV2 and TRBJ1-6, with D tentatively TRBD1 (5 bases). The DNA of the CDR3 is TGTGCCAGCAGGGAATTGGGGGGAGATTCACCCCTCCACTTT. Its protein is CASRELGGDSPLHF.